This section outlines one TCR beta chain sequence together with its context. Its antigen is still unknown. Library preparation employed the immunoSEQ multiplex PCR assay. For the multiplex PCR, a mixture combining 60 forward primers for TCR Vbeta segments and 13 reverse primers for TCR Jbeta segments was used. The CDR3 region of rearranged TCR beta genes was amplified from genomic DNA by a multiplex PCR assay. On the Illumina HiSeq System, the amplified TCR beta libraries were sequenced as 87-base-pair reads. As for the authors' bioinformatics: In a later analysis, tens of millions of unique TCR beta chains were counted across the approximately 620 repertoires, and approximately 11 million of these chains were shared by at least two donors. A nearest-neighbor algorithm error-corrected the raw reads and collapsed the reads into unique sequences, merging closely related sequences to remove PCR and sequencing errors. CDR3 sequences were aligned to IMGT reference sequences to assign V, D and J gene segments. For a sequence to be retained, at least a six-nucleotide match to both a V gene segment and a J gene segment was required. Rearrangements were classified as productive when the CDR3 lacked stop codons and remained in frame with V and J, and all other rearrangements were classified as non-productive. CDR3 was defined by IMGT convention, running from the second conserved V-encoded cysteine to the conserved J-encoded phenylalanine. The earlier analysis of some 580 of the donors excluded any sequence lacking an unambiguous match to a single V gene segment. In an earlier analysis of approximately 610 of the donors, V segments were called functional above 56.7% productive rearrangements and were called segregating when the between-donor standard deviation exceeded 5%. To diagnose cytomegalovirus status from the catalog of TCR beta chain sequences, a statistical classification framework was built. V and J gene assignment, in a later analysis, came from comparing TCR nucleotide sequences with IMGT/GENE-DB human TR gene sequences. The TCRdist pipeline was used in a later analysis to assign CDR3 sequences and most-parsimonious VDJ recombination scenarios. In a later analysis, each TCR beta chain was defined by its CDR3 amino acid sequence together with its V-gene family, and reads lacking a unique V-gene family were excluded. In a later analysis, 450 to 600 highly shared, low-generation-probability nucleotide sequences were removed to address suspected cross-contamination and a sequencing artifact. A later analysis calculated a clonal expansion index for each public chain from normalized within-repertoire ranks of inferred template counts. In a later analysis, generation probabilities were computed using a VDJ recombination model fitted to out-of-frame rearrangements, and the results were checked against IGoR. In a later analysis, TCR-TCR, TCR-HLA and TCR-CMV co-occurrence was scored with hypergeometric tests, and a repertoire-size bias correction was applied to TCR pairs. False discovery rates were estimated in a later analysis by permuting HLA or CMV assignments 20 times. A later analysis grouped co-occurring TCRs with DBSCAN, adding TCRdist sequence similarity when clustering within HLA-allele-positive subsets. Repertoires with fewer than 30,000 or more than 120,000 public chains were left out of co-occurrence clustering, as were five repertoires with anomalous nucleotide sharing. TCRdb stores this immuneACCESS table with in-frame sequences only. Part of the clones is absent; in the studies checked, under half of the shortfall reflects unresolved V genes, and no reason is known for the rest. Clone size and the V and J calls come from that table; the DNA yielded D and trimming. The sample's table lists a count of roughly 120,000 clones. Less than 4.5% of the sample goes to the ten largest clones.

The cohort consisted of hundreds of healthy bone marrow donors. Cohort members were all nominally healthy when sampled, although unrecorded immune exposures were likely present. The donor tested CMV seronegative and was one of the 352 seronegative cohort members. Each donor provided a peripheral blood sample, and peripheral blood mononuclear cells were used for TCR beta sequencing. Genomic DNA extraction from the blood cell samples was performed with the Qiagen DNeasy Blood Extraction Kit. The sample belongs to a study of cytomegalovirus exposure and HLA in healthy donors (dated by TCRdb to about 2017). Regarding the research as a whole: According to an earlier analysis of 550 to 750 of the donors, about 179 million T cells yielded 117 million unique TCR beta sequences and approximately 300 Gb of sequence data. An early release that covered roughly 600 HLA-typed donors contained around 300 gigabases of sequencing data and 70 million to 100 million unique TCR sequences. Among the approximately 430 genotyped donors, around 81% belonged to the genetic ancestry cluster associated with self-reported Caucasian donors. The aim of the study was to test whether cataloging public T cell receptors could identify signatures of past pathogen exposure. The T cell repertoires of 700 or so subjects were profiled by immunosequencing and related to cytomegalovirus serostatus. Besides the first cohort of 550 to 750 subjects, a separate validation cohort made up of roughly 130 different subjects was used. High-throughput TCR immunosequencing, statistical association of individual TCRs with disease status, and machine learning were combined to predict cytomegalovirus infection status. A later analysis re-examined previously published TCR beta repertoires from just over 650 donors and added high-resolution HLA genotyping to investigate patterns of TCR occurrence. The later analysis used no new phenotypic data to find candidate immune exposures, relying instead on TCR beta sequences and their occurrence across donors. An earlier analysis of about 620 of the donors applied high-throughput TCR beta sequencing to assess whether each TCR beta V gene segment acted as functional or pseudogenic. Alongside the repertoire data, information on donor age, sex, ethnicity and CMV serostatus was compiled. A later genetic analysis used genome-wide SNP genotypes for about three fifths of the roughly 700 donors, treating that subset as a discovery cohort. Every repertoire in the discovery cohort had been generated on one and the same sequencing platform. HLA typing included class I and class II loci at four-digit resolution. The number of donors typed differed by locus, with about 629-630 for A, B, C, DRB1 and DQB1, roughly 520 for DQA1, over 600 for DPA1, and over 400 for DPB1. Four to six DR-DQ haplotypes were handled as single units for association and clustering, since linkage in the cohort was strong. Among some 410 genotyped donors of the cohort, an average of about 220,000 unique TCR beta nucleotide sequences was sequenced per donor, of which about 19% were non-productive. Here is what the overall study found, with its caveats: The study listed 170 or so TCR beta chains as associated with cytomegalovirus. A further reported finding was that TCR beta sequences accurately predicted the HLA-A and HLA-B alleles for most subjects in the first cohort. According to the authors, the approach could potentially be generalized to other disease states and immunological phenotypes. At a false discovery rate of 0.05, a later analysis linked 16,000 or so TCR beta sequences to specific HLA alleles. Strong co-occurrence of HLA alleles, especially DR and DQ, made assigning TCR associations to individual alleles difficult. The 87-base-pair reads could not distinguish some IMGT-functional V segments, including TRBV6-2 and TRBV6-3, so those segments were excluded. Correlated functional status among segregating V segments might be attributable to linkage disequilibrium, but an unknown experimental factor could not be ruled out. Because counts were too low, about 15 rarely observed V segments, including chromosome 9 orphons, were left out of the earlier analysis of roughly 600 of the donors. In a later analysis, HLA-associated TCR beta chains were found to be more clonally expanded and to have lower generation probabilities than equally common non-associated chains. In a later analysis, most CMV-associated TCR beta chains were found to appear HLA-restricted, with HLA associations seemingly driven largely by CMV exposure. Because HLA typing was unavailable for some donors at each locus, only the typed subset was used in association tests. Broadly in line with IMGT annotations, most TCR beta V segments showed up in productive rearrangements about 90% or about 30% of the time in an earlier analysis of approximately 600 of the donors. A later analysis reported that several top co-occurrence clusters appeared linked to parvovirus B19, influenza, CMV and Epstein-Barr virus. According to a later analysis, TCR association rates differed among HLA loci, with DRB1 alleles showing the most associated TCRs and HLA-C alleles showing the fewest. A later genetic analysis associated a missense DCLRE1C variant with V-gene and J-gene trimming of TCR beta chains, and an independent cohort replicated the association. In a later genetic analysis, fewer N-insertions in productive TCRs were reported among donors in an Asian-associated ancestry cluster than the roughly 640-donor mean. Cytomegalovirus status was reported to be diagnosed by the classifier with high specificity and sensitivity in both the original and validation cohorts. Most TCR sequences were observed very rarely across donors, whereas some public TCRs were present in many individuals. Roughly uniform sequencing depth across donors was assumed in presence/absence analyses, although this assumption may not hold. Immune exposure information for the cohort was limited to CMV serostatus. The sequencing pipeline was judged likely to have produced a cluster of highly shared sequence variants as a technical artifact. Only TCR beta chains were sequenced in this cohort, and the absence of alpha or paired-chain data limited detectable features. A few of the identified cytomegalovirus-associated TCR beta chains were confirmed in vitro to be specific for cytomegalovirus antigens.

The CDR3 spans 14 residues, from the cysteine through the phenylalanine. The kept DNA is CDR3 alone, 42 bases in frame from the first base. Clipping removes 6 bases from V and 3 bases from J, with 5 as the unmatched junction base count. The germline V gene encodes CDR1 MNHEY and CDR2 SVGAGI. The sequence was obtained from a man aged 25-40 years in good health and CMV-seronegative. The specimen was PBMCs. The chain links TRBV6-5 with TRBJ1-2, with 9 bases in between that match TRBD1. The DNA is as follows: TGTGCCAGCAGGAGACAGGGGGGACACTATGGCTACACCTTC. It specifies CASRRQGGHYGYTF.